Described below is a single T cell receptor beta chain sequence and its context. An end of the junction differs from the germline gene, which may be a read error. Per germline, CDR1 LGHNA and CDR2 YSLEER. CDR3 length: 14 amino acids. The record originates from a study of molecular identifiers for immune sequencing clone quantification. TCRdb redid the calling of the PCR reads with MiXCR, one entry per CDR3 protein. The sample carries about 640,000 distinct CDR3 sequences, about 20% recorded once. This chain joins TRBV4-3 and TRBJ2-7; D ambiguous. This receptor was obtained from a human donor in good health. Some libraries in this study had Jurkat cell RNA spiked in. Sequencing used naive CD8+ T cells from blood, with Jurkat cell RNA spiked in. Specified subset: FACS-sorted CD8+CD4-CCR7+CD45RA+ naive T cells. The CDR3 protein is CANSPSQHRYEQYF. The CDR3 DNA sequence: TGCGCCAACAGCCCGAGTCAACACCGATACGAGCAGTACTTC.